A selection of T cell receptor beta chains follows, all from one sample in a study of T-cell memory formation after mild COVID-19. Via MiXCR, TCRdb re-called the 5' RACE reads, giving one row per CDR3 protein. The sample records 250,000 to 400,000 distinct CDR3 sequences, roughly an eighth being singletons. Sequencing was done on a sample of PBMCs or a T cell subset sorted from them (not recorded which). The receptors stem from a man aged 18-30 years who had mild COVID-19 (a few samples of this study predate the infection). Cell type and time point are not known. Both conserved end residues are part of each CDR3. A D gene is named only where the DNA matches it firmly. The size entry is marked missing in some rows and otherwise reads once, few, many or a size class.

abundance | len | d_gene | j_gene | v_gene | CDR3aa | CDR3nt
few | 14 | TRBD1 | TRBJ1-2 | TRBV7-9 | CASSPSTGIYGYTF | TGTGCCAGCAGCCCGTCGACAGGGATCTATGGCTACACCTTC
few | 14 | - | TRBJ1-1 | TRBV12-3/TRBV12-4 | CASSLLEMNTEAFF | TGTGCCAGCAGTTTGCTGGAGATGAACACTGAAGCTTTCTTT
many | 15 | - | TRBJ2-3 | TRBV6-6 | CASSYGRLYTDTQYF | TGTGCCAGCAGTTACGGTCGACTCTACACAGATACGCAGTATTTT
- | 13 | - | TRBJ1-4 | TRBV7-2 | CASSLEADEKLFF | TGTGCCAGCAGCTTAGAGGCCGATGAAAAACTGTTTTTT
many | 15 | TRBD2 | TRBJ2-2 | TRBV12-3/TRBV12-4 | CASSLRGANTGELFF | TGTGCCAGCAGTTTGCGGGGGGCGAACACCGGGGAGCTGTTTTTT
many | 16 | TRBD1 | TRBJ1-1 | TRBV5-4 | CASSSTTPTGGTEAFF | TGTGCCAGCAGCTCCACGACCCCGACAGGGGGGACTGAAGCTTTCTTT
few | 15 | TRBD2 | TRBJ2-1 | TRBV7-2 | CASSWGLADYNEQFF | TGTGCCAGCAGCTGGGGACTAGCGGACTACAATGAGCAGTTCTTC
- | 16 | - | TRBJ2-3 | TRBV7-9 | CASSLQGLGSTDTQYF | TGTGCCAGCAGCTTACAGGGTTTGGGTAGCACAGATACGCAGTATTTT
- | 15 | - | TRBJ2-7 | TRBV6-2/TRBV6-3 | CASSYPPGTSYEQYF | TGTGCCAGCAGTTACCCCCCCGGTACCTCCTACGAGCAGTACTTC
- | 15 | - | TRBJ2-5 | TRBV28 | CASSFLGLQGETQYF | TGTGCCAGCAGTTTTTTGGGCCTCCAGGGAGAGACCCAGTACTTC
- | 16 | TRBD2 | TRBJ2-3 | TRBV7-9 | CASSSLTSGVTDTQYF | TGTGCCAGCAGCTCCCTCACTAGCGGGGTAACAGATACGCAGTATTTT
- | 15 | - | TRBJ1-5 | TRBV5-5 | CASSYTGTEAQPQHF | TGTGCCAGCAGCTACACCGGGACCGAGGCCCAGCCCCAGCATTTT
- | 14 | TRBD1 | TRBJ2-7 | TRBV3-1 | CASSAGTVSYEQYF | TGTGCCAGCAGCGCCGGGACAGTTTCCTACGAGCAGTACTTC
few | 19 | TRBD1 | TRBJ1-1 | TRBV6-5 | CASSSRSPYRGLKSTEAFF | TGTGCCAGCAGTTCGCGTTCACCTTACAGGGGGCTGAAGAGCACTGAAGCTTTCTTT
many | 13 | TRBD1 | TRBJ1-1 | TRBV7-6 | CASSGTVNTEAFF | TGTGCCAGCTCCGGGACAGTAAACACTGAAGCTTTCTTT
few | 13 | - | TRBJ2-1 | TRBV20-1 | CSASGTDDGEQFF | TGCAGTGCTTCCGGGACGGACGATGGTGAGCAGTTCTTC
- | 14 | - | TRBJ1-3 | TRBV20-1 | CSAGADSSGNTIYF | TGCAGTGCCGGTGCGGACAGCTCTGGAAACACCATATATTTT
- | 16 | TRBD2 | TRBJ2-2 | TRBV28 | CASREKREANTGELFF | TGTGCCAGCCGGGAAAAGCGGGAGGCGAACACCGGGGAGCTGTTTTTT
few | 12 | - | TRBJ1-1 | TRBV12-3/TRBV12-4 | CASRKVAGEAFF | TGTGCCAGCAGAAAAGTGGCCGGTGAAGCTTTCTTT
once | 12 | - | TRBJ2-1 | TRBV5-1 | CASSLGPKEQFF | TGCGCCAGCAGCTTGGGCCCCAAGGAGCAGTTCTTC
- | 15 | - | TRBJ2-2 | TRBV5-1 | CASSLFLQGTGELFF | TGCGCCAGCAGCTTGTTCCTACAAGGTACCGGGGAGCTGTTTTTT
- | 13 | - | TRBJ1-1 | TRBV7-9 | CASSSSQGREAFF | TGTGCCAGCAGCTCGTCCCAGGGGCGAGAAGCTTTCTTT